This T cell receptor (beta chain) was recovered during a study of blood T cell repertoires in COVID-19. Across the whole study: T cells, B-cell-depleted T cells, or PBMCs provided the cDNA or gDNA that served as material.

The repertoire was sequenced with immunoSEQ multiplex PCR; TCRdb's copy has only in-frame clones and lacks some. The table shows under 250,000 clones, with roughly 88% occurring only once. The CDR3 has 14 residues. Germline V gene data show CDR1 as SQVTM and CDR2 as ANQGSEA. Sequences were obtained from peripheral blood. The receptor was derived from a human donor in a cohort sampled during active COVID-19. The J gene is TRBJ2-1, the V gene TRBV29-1; a possible D gene is TRBD2 (6 bases). The DNA for the CDR3 is TGCAGAGTTATTACCGGGAGACCCGGGGATGAGCAGTTCTTC. Its protein is CRVITGRPGDEQFF.